Listed below are T cell receptor beta chains from one sample, sequenced in a study of CD8+CD57+ T cells in acquired aplastic anemia. A single record per CDR3 protein comes from TCRdb applying MiXCR to the reads. Here the sample spans just over 200,000 distinct CDR3 sequences, more than 55% being singletons. The sequenced sample consisted of sorted CD4+, CD8+, or CD8+CD57+ T cells (not recorded which) from PBMCs. The receptors shown here come from a human donor with aplastic anemia. Each CDR3 is given with its conserved first and last residue. D genes are given only for firm matches. A row's size may be missing; if present it is once, few, many or a size class.

CDR3	DNA	J	size	V	D
CSVRQGEAFF	TGCAGCGTGAGACAGGGAGAAGCTTTCTTT	TRBJ1-1	.	TRBV29-1	TRBD1
CASQGLAGEIFTGELFF	TGTGCCAGCCAAGGACTAGCGGGAGAGATCTTCACCGGGGAGCTGTTTTTT	TRBJ2-2	.	TRBV12-3/TRBV12-4	TRBD2
CASSMGYRVIGEKLFF	TGTGCCAGTAGTATGGGGTACAGGGTAATCGGTGAAAAACTGTTTTTT	TRBJ1-4	.	TRBV19	.
CASSLGGGGGYNEQFF	TGTGCCAGCAGCTTAGGGGGTGGCGGGGGCTACAATGAGCAGTTCTTC	TRBJ2-1	once	TRBV7-8	TRBD2
CASSGTSGSGKRYF	TGTGCCAGCAGCGGCACTAGCGGGAGTGGAAAGAGATATTTT	TRBJ2-3	.	TRBV7-2	TRBD2
CASSALVGGTRAEAFF	TGTGCCAGCAGCGCCCTCGTCGGGGGTACGAGGGCTGAAGCTTTCTTT	TRBJ1-1	.	TRBV9	.
CSARDGTSGTETQYF	TGCAGTGCTAGAGATGGGACTAGCGGGACGGAGACCCAGTACTTC	TRBJ2-5	.	TRBV20-1	TRBD2
CASSEYSTFTDTQYF	TGTGCCAGCAGTGAATACTCCACCTTCACAGATACGCAGTATTTT	TRBJ2-3	few	TRBV25-1	.
CSVADAEQYF	TGCAGCGTTGCAGACGCCGAGCAGTACTTC	TRBJ2-7	few	TRBV29-1	.
CASSLTGYTEAFF	TGTGCCAGCAGCCTTACAGGGTACACTGAAGCTTTCTTT	TRBJ1-1	.	TRBV5-1	.
CAISTQSNTEAFF	TGTGCCATCAGTACGCAATCGAACACTGAAGCTTTCTTT	TRBJ1-1	.	TRBV10-3	.
CASSQGAGGPYTYNEQFF	TGTGCCAGCAGCCAAGGAGCGGGGGGGCCGTATACTTACAATGAGCAGTTCTTC	TRBJ2-1	.	TRBV7-2	TRBD2
CSATGLAGSLEQFF	TGCAGTGCTACGGGACTAGCGGGAAGCCTCGAGCAGTTCTTC	TRBJ2-1	.	TRBV20-1	TRBD2
CASSEARHEQFF	TGTGCCAGCAGTGAAGCGCGACATGAGCAGTTCTTC	TRBJ2-1	.	TRBV2	.
CASSLVANSPLHF	TGTGCCAGCAGCCTCGTTGCCAATTCACCCCTCCACTTT	TRBJ1-6	.	TRBV7-2	.
CASSPGTPLWEQFF	TGTGCCAGCAGCCCCGGGACTCCTCTTTGGGAGCAGTTCTTC	TRBJ2-1	.	TRBV5-6	.
CSVPDGQGRDTQYF	TGCAGCGTCCCTGATGGCCAGGGGCGGGATACGCAGTATTTT	TRBJ2-3	.	TRBV29-1	.
CASSEMRGATSPLHF	TGTGCCAGCAGTGAAATGCGGGGAGCAACTTCACCCCTCCACTTT	TRBJ1-6	few	TRBV2	.
CASGYLAYEQYF	TGTGCCAGCGGCTACCTCGCCTACGAGCAGTACTTC	TRBJ2-7	.	TRBV12-5	.
CASRNRGSTDTQYF	TGTGCCAGCAGAAACAGGGGGAGCACAGATACGCAGTATTTT	TRBJ2-3	.	TRBV11-3	TRBD1
CASSTDIYEQYF	TGTGCCAGCAGCACGGACATCTACGAGCAGTACTTC	TRBJ2-7	.	TRBV7-8	.
CASSLPGQRIYGYTF	TGTGCCAGCAGCTTGCCGGGACAGAGAATCTATGGCTACACCTTC	TRBJ1-2	.	TRBV5-4	TRBD1
CASRGVDRNYGYTF	TGTGCCAGCAGAGGGGTGGACAGGAACTATGGCTACACCTTC	TRBJ1-2	.	TRBV9	TRBD1
CASRGQGPYEQYF	TGTGCCAGCAGGGGACAGGGTCCCTACGAGCAGTACTTC	TRBJ2-7	.	TRBV2	TRBD1
CASSLVQQGRSGNTIYF	TGTGCCAGCAGCTTAGTTCAACAGGGCCGCTCTGGAAACACCATATATTTT	TRBJ1-3	.	TRBV7-6	.
CSVEVQDTEAFF	TGCAGCGTTGAAGTACAAGACACTGAAGCTTTCTTT	TRBJ1-1	.	TRBV29-1	.
CASSPLGGTGGYGYTF	TGCGCCAGCAGCCCCCTGGGAGGGACCGGGGGCTATGGCTACACCTTC	TRBJ1-2	.	TRBV5-1	.
CASSVGTGVSGYTF	TGTGCCAGCAGCGTAGGTACAGGGGTGTCTGGCTACACCTTC	TRBJ1-2	.	TRBV9	TRBD1